One sample yielded the 9 T cell receptor beta chains listed below, sequenced in a study of early T cells in non-severe SARS-CoV-2 infection. TCRdb ran MiXCR on the 5' RACE reads and lists one entry per CDR3 protein. This sample has about 100,000 distinct CDR3 sequences, with roughly an eighth found just once. Material for sequencing was whole blood. These receptors all come from an adult who was a healthcare worker with PCR-confirmed SARS-CoV-2 infection or an uninfected control (not recorded which).

The CDR3 here is CASVGAAPPAFF. CDR3 sequence (DNA): TGCGCCAGCGTTGGTGCAGCTCCTCCAGCTTTCTTT. This chain links TRBV10-2 with TRBJ1-1; D unclear. V lost 8 bases and J lost 10, with 17 bases in between. The CDR3 runs 12 residues. CDR1 and CDR2 (germline): WSHSY, SAAADI.

This clonotype was found many times. The genes are TRBV12-3 or TRBV12-4 and TRBJ1-2; D perhaps matches TRBD1 (5 bases). The CDR3 is 13 amino acids. Trimming cost V 3 bases and J 2 bases, with 7 bases left between them. The DNA for the CDR3 is TGTGCCAGCAGTTTGAACAGGAACTATGGCTACACCTTC. As protein: CASSLNRNYGYTF.

This clonotype was recorded at least ten times. This chain uses TRBV4-2 with TRBJ2-1; 8 nucleotides agree with TRBD2. The CDR3 sequence is 15 residues long. The ends lost 2 bases at V and 6 bases at J; junction bases unmatched: 6. CDR1 and CDR2 (germline): LGHNA, YNFKEQ. The CDR3 sequence is CASSQREGGTNEQFF. The CDR3 DNA reads TGTGCCAGCAGCCAACGGGAGGGCGGGACCAATGAGCAGTTCTTC.

This clonotype was seen repeatedly, ten times or more. This chain links TRBV20-1 with TRBJ1-5; no reliable D call. The CDR3 spans 12 residues. Germline V gene sequence: CDR1 DFQATT, CDR2 SNEGSKA (reference sequence). Trimming took off 6 bases at V and 2 bases at J, with 8 bases between the two ends. The CDR3 nucleotides read TGCAGTGCAGGGCAGGGCAATCAGCCCCAGCATTTT. Its translation: CSAGQGNQPQHF.

The V and J genes are TRBV10-3 and TRBJ1-3, with D maybe TRBD1 (6 bases). Germline loops: CDR1 ENHRY, CDR2 SYGVKD. Trimming cost V 8 bases and J 9 bases, with 35 bases left between them. This CDR3 is 19 amino acids long. The CDR3, as DNA: TGTGCCATCTCCCAGTGGGGATGGACAGAGGGCTATCCGGAGGGCACCATATATTTT. Its protein product is CAISQWGWTEGYPEGTIYF.

V is TRBV7-9 and J is TRBJ1-5, with D unclear. The V gene lost 1 base and the J gene lost 5 bases, with 6 bases spanning the gap. The CDR3 sequence is 13 residues long. Germline V gene lookup returns CDR1 SEHNR and CDR2 FQNEAQ (reference sequence). CDR3 sequence: CASSLEGDQPQHF. CDR3 sequence (DNA): TGTGCCAGCAGCTTAGAGGGAGATCAGCCCCAGCATTTT.

The chain carries TRBV29-1 and TRBJ2-1; 11 bases match TRBD2. This CDR3 spans 16 amino acids. CDR1 is SQVTM, CDR2 ANQGSEA, per germline. The J segment lost 10 bases and the V segment lost 8 bases, leaving 19 bases of the junction unmatched. The CDR3 nucleotides are TGCAGCATTCATCCGGGACTAGCGGCGCAGAGTACAGAGCAGTTCTTC. Translated: CSIHPGLAAQSTEQFF.

The chain combines TRBV12-3 or TRBV12-4 with TRBJ2-7; D gene ambiguous. The CDR3 length is 13 residues. V dropped 6 bases and J dropped 6 bases, with 15 bases sitting between them. This chain's CDR3 is CASSHGPPSEQYF. DNA of the CDR3: TGTGCCAGCAGCCACGGGCCCCCCAGCGAGCAGTACTTC.

The V call is TRBV29-1, the J call TRBJ2-2; TRBD1 matches at 7 bases. The CDR3 is made up of 13 amino acids. J was trimmed by 3 bases and V by 7 bases; bases with no gene match: 5. Germline CDR1 SQVTM, CDR2 ANQGSEA. CDR3 loop: CSAPQGYTGELFF. DNA of the CDR3: TGCAGCGCCCCACAGGGGTACACCGGGGAGCTGTTTTTT.